The 24 T cell receptor beta chains given below trace back to one sample, sequenced in a study of blood T cells in healthy people across ages. Through a sample-barcoded 5' primer and a J-beta primer mix, a second PCR was run for 7 to 11 cycles. TCRdb analysed the 5' RACE reads with MiXCR anew, one entry per CDR3 protein. The sample lists about 770,000 distinct CDR3 sequences, under 55% seen once, with about 21% in the top ten. Material for sequencing was blood. The receptors originated from a man in his fifties or sixties in good health.

The genes are TRBV29-1 and TRBJ1-5; TRBD1 agrees at 10 bases. The V and J ends lost 4 bases and 7 bases, in that order; junction bases with no gene match: 4. CDR3 size: 13 residues. Germline CDR1 reads SQVTM; CDR2 reads ANQGSEA. The CDR3 bases are TGCAGCGTTGTACAGGGACAGGGGCAGCCCCAGCATTTT. This sequence encodes CSVVQGQGQPQHF. The variable domain in full, completed from reference TRBV29-1 and TRBJ1-5, reads SAVISQKPSRDICQRGTSLTIQCQVDSQVTMMFWYRQQPGQSLTLIATANQGSEATYESGFVIDKFPISRPNLTFSTLTVSNMSPEDSSIYLCSVVQGQGQPQHFGDGTRLSIL.

There are a few counts of this clonotype. This sequence joins TRBV5-8 and TRBJ1-2, with TRBD1 matching 11 bases. Germline CDR1 and CDR2: SGHTS and YDEGEE. Trimming took 3 bases from V and 4 from J; bases not matched to a gene: 5. CDR3 length: 15 residues. CDR3 sequence: CASSWGTGGIYGYTF. In DNA, the CDR3 is TGTGCCAGCAGCTGGGGGACAGGGGGGATCTATGGCTACACCTTC.

This clonotype appeared a few times. The chain couples TRBV12-3 or TRBV12-4 to TRBJ2-2, with 13 bases matching TRBD2. V lost 8 bases and J lost 4; bases outside the gene matches: 1. The CDR3 runs to 14 residues. CDR3 amino acids: CASRLAGGTGELFF. The CDR3 DNA sequence: TGTGCCAGCCGACTAGCGGGGGGCACCGGGGAGCTGTTTTTT.

The CDR3 DNA is TGTGCCAGCAGCTTAGGACAGGAAACCTACGAGCAGTACTTC. This gives the protein CASSLGQETYEQYF. This chain uses TRBV7-6 with TRBJ2-7; possibly TRBD1 for D (6 bases). Germline V gene lookup returns CDR1 SGHVS and CDR2 FNYEAQ. The CDR3 loop spans 14 amino acids. Trimming left V 1 base short and J 2 bases short, with 9 bases between.

V gene TRBV5-6 combines with J gene TRBJ2-7; 7 bases align to TRBD2. This CDR3 is built from 15 residues. With 4 bases clipped from V and 3 bases from J, the junction kept 10 bases outside the gene matches. CDR1 and CDR2 from the germline V gene are SGHDT and YYEEEE. The CDR3 is CASSPLTSLIYEQYF. The CDR3 bases are TGTGCCAGCAGCCCGCTGACTAGCTTAATCTACGAGCAGTACTTC.

On this clonotype: A read error is possible here, since a much larger clone lies one base away. This chain connects TRBV7-9 to TRBJ2-7; perhaps TRBD2 as D (6 bases). From germline, CDR1 is SEHNR and CDR2 FQNEAQ (reference sequence). CDR3 length: 14 amino acids. V lost 5 bases to trimming and J lost 4 bases, with 15 bases between them. The CDR3 DNA sequence: TGTGCCAGCAGCCCAGCTACGGGGGTTTACGAGCAGTACTTC. Translated: CASSPATGVYEQYF.

This clonotype was observed a handful of times. This chain links TRBV20-1 with TRBJ2-5; 10 positions match TRBD2. The V segment lost 6 bases and the J segment 1 base; nucleotides outside the gene matches: 5. This CDR3 is 14 amino acids long. CDR1 is DFQATT, CDR2 SNEGSKA, per germline (reference sequence). CDR3 residues: CSAPSSGGQETQYF. DNA of the CDR3: TGCAGTGCCCCCTCTAGCGGGGGCCAAGAGACCCAGTACTTC.

This rearrangement joins TRBV5-6 to TRBJ1-1, with TRBD1 identical over 11 bases. The CDR3 runs to 16 residues. The germline V gene has CDR1 SGHDT and CDR2 YYEEEE. V shed 3 bases, J shed 7 bases, and the junction held 11 bases outside the gene matches. CDR3 sequence reads: CASSSSRDRGRLEAFF. CDR3 coding DNA: TGTGCCAGCAGCTCTAGCCGGGACAGGGGGAGGCTTGAAGCTTTCTTT. Using reference TRBV5-6 and TRBJ1-1 for the parts outside the CDR3, the full variable domain is DAGVTQSPTHLIKTRGQQVTLRCSPKSGHDTVSWYQQALGQGPQFIFQYYEEEERQRGNFPDRFSGHQFPNYSSELNVNALLLGDSALYLCASSSSRDRGRLEAFFGQGTRLTVV.

On this clonotype itself: The junction departs from germline at one end; a sequencing error may be responsible. The gene calls are TRBV4-1 and TRBJ2-1; a possible D gene is TRBD2 (6 bases). The germline V gene has CDR1 MGHRA and CDR2 YSYEKL. The CDR3 covers 16 residues. The CDR3 bases are TGCGCCAGCAGCCACGCCAGTACTAGCTCCTACAAGGAGCAGTTCTTC. As protein: CASSHASTSSYKEQFF.

The chain has TRBV27 and TRBJ2-7; D is unresolved. The V gene's germline CDR1 is MNHEY and CDR2 SMNVEV (reference sequence). Trimming removed 1 base at V and 4 bases at J, with 20 bases between. This CDR3 contains 17 residues. The CDR3 here is CASSLLAPRVDSYEQYF. DNA for the CDR3: TGTGCCAGCAGTTTATTGGCCCCGAGAGTAGACTCTTACGAGCAGTACTTC.

This clonotype appeared many times. The chain has TRBV9 and TRBJ2-3; D possibly corresponds to TRBD2 (6 bases). In germline, CDR1 is SGDLS, CDR2 YYNGEE. The CDR3 spans 15 residues. Trimming shortened V by 3 bases and J by 1 base, and 12 bases separated the two germline ends. The CDR3 loop reads CASSGGKRGTDTQYF. Written as DNA, the CDR3 is TGTGCCAGCAGCGGCGGGAAAAGGGGCACAGATACGCAGTATTTT.

This chain's CDR3 is CASSLKPEATAFQETQYF. CDR3 DNA: TGTGCCAGCAGTTTAAAGCCCGAAGCCACAGCGTTCCAAGAGACCCAGTACTTC. The V and J genes are TRBV27 and TRBJ2-5; D not resolved. The germline V gene encodes CDR1 MNHEY and CDR2 SMNVEV (reference sequence). There are 18 residues in the CDR3. The V end lost 2 bases, the J end lost 1 base, and 20 bases lay between the germline ends.

V gene TRBV12-3 or TRBV12-4 combines with J gene TRBJ2-3, with D maybe TRBD1 (5 bases). V was cut by 1 base and J by 4 bases, with 15 bases left in between. The CDR3 is made up of 16 amino acids. The CDR3 sequence: CASSLGRVSLADTQYF. DNA for the CDR3: TGTGCCAGCAGTTTAGGCAGGGTGAGTTTAGCAGATACGCAGTATTTT.

This clonotype was seen only a few times. The chain recombines TRBV5-1 with TRBJ1-4, with 9 bases aligning to TRBD1. The germline V gene has CDR1 SGHRS and CDR2 YFSETQ. Trimming took 5 bases from V and 4 from J; bases not matched to a gene: 3. This CDR3 comprises 14 residues. CDR3 DNA: TGCGCCAGCAGGGGACAGGGCCTTAATGAAAAACTGTTTTTT. It encodes CASRGQGLNEKLFF.

This clonotype was detected only a few times. The chain couples TRBV12-5 to TRBJ1-6; D gene unclear. Germline CDR1 is LGHNT and CDR2 is FRNRAP. CDR3 length: 15 residues. V lost 2 bases and J lost 2, with 7 bases in between. The CDR3 sequence is CASGLSGAYNSPLHF. The CDR3 region has the DNA TGTGCTAGTGGTTTGTCCGGTGCCTATAATTCACCCCTCCACTTT. Combining the CDR3 with reference TRBV12-5 and TRBJ1-6 gives the whole variable domain DARVTQTPRHKVTEMGQEVTMRCQPILGHNTVFWYRQTMMQGLELLAYFRNRAPLDDSGMPKDRFSAEMPDATLATLKIQPSEPRDSAVYFCASGLSGAYNSPLHFGNGTRLTVT.

This clonotype was observed a handful of times. This chain connects TRBV7-2 to TRBJ1-6; unclear D gene. This CDR3 region has 15 residues. Germline V CDR1 and CDR2: SGHTA, FQGNSA. Trimming stripped 6 bases from V and 3 bases from J, with 12 bases between. CDR3 loop: CASSTARYYNSPLHF. In DNA, the CDR3 is TGTGCCAGCAGTACCGCGAGATACTATAATTCACCCCTCCACTTT. The full variable domain, in which reference TRBV7-2 and TRBJ1-6 provide the parts outside the CDR3, is GAGVSQSPSNKVTEKGKDVELRCDPISGHTALYWYRQSLGQGLEFLIYFQGNSAPDKSGLPSDRFSAERTGGSVSTLTIQRTQQEDSAVYLCASSTARYYNSPLHFGNGTRLTVT.

This clonotype was recorded a few times. V usage is TRBV5-1 and J usage is TRBJ2-7; unclear D gene. Trimming stripped 2 bases from V and 5 bases from J, with 8 bases between. Per germline, CDR1 SGHRS and CDR2 YFSETQ. This CDR3 spans 12 amino acids. The CDR3: CASSFQAHEQYF. CDR3 bases: TGCGCCAGCAGCTTCCAGGCCCACGAGCAGTACTTC.

The rearrangement joins TRBV7-2 to TRBJ2-7; 11 bases line up with TRBD1. There are 17 residues in the CDR3. J gave up 7 bases and V 1 base, and 12 bases lay outside the gene matches. Germline CDR1 and CDR2: SGHTA and FQGNSA. CDR3 residues: CASSLDALGQGAREQYF. Here the CDR3 DNA reads TGTGCCAGCAGCTTAGATGCTCTAGGACAGGGGGCGAGAGAGCAGTACTTC.

This clonotype was recorded at least ten times. The chain couples TRBV5-1 to TRBJ2-7; D ambiguous. V lost 0 bases and J lost 5, with 15 bases in between. Germline V gene lookup returns CDR1 SGHRS and CDR2 YFSETQ. The CDR3 loop spans 15 amino acids. This chain's CDR3 is CASSLEESAQDEQYF. The CDR3 bases are TGCGCCAGCAGCTTGGAGGAATCGGCCCAGGACGAGCAGTACTTC.

As to this clonotype: At one end the junction does not follow the germline gene, possibly because of a read error. This chain uses TRBV3-1 with TRBJ1-4, with 7 bases identical to TRBD1. Germline values: CDR1 LGHDT, CDR2 YNNKEL (reference sequence). The CDR3 is 14 amino acids. The CDR3 here is CASTQQGLREKLFF. In nucleotides, the CDR3 is TGTGCCAGCACCCAACAGGGGTTGAGGGAAAAACTGTTTTTT.

A few counts support this clonotype. The chain recombines TRBV28 with TRBJ1-2; tentative D call: TRBD1 (5 bases). CDR1 is MDHEN and CDR2 is SYDVKM in the germline V gene. V gave up 5 bases and J gave up 5 bases, with 15 bases separating them. The CDR3 has 14 amino acids. The CDR3 region is CASSAGHLAYGYTF. The CDR3 region has the DNA TGTGCCAGCAGTGCAGGACACCTAGCGTATGGCTACACCTTC.

This clonotype was found a few times. The chain employs TRBV7-9 and TRBJ1-1; D gene ambiguous. The CDR3 has 12 amino acids. Trimming took 0 bases from V and 6 from J, leaving 5 bases between them. CDR1 SEHNR and CDR2 FQNEAQ come from the germline V gene (reference sequence). The DNA for the CDR3 is TGTGCCAGCAGCTTAGCAGGCGCTGAAGCTTTCTTT. Amino acid sequence: CASSLAGAEAFF.

This clonotype was detected many times. V usage is TRBV12-3 or TRBV12-4 and J usage is TRBJ2-5; TRBD2 might be the D (5 bases). CDR3 size: 14 residues. V lost 3 bases to trimming and J lost 4 bases, with 12 bases between them. Written as DNA, the CDR3 is TGTGCCAGCAGTTTGATAGCCGGAGGAGAGACCCAGTACTTC. As protein: CASSLIAGGETQYF.

The CDR3: CAWSVRVRAGAAQETQYF. DNA of the CDR3: TGTGCCTGGAGTGTTCGCGTACGGGCAGGGGCGGCCCAAGAGACCCAGTACTTC. The chain couples TRBV30 to TRBJ2-5, with D perhaps TRBD1 (6 bases). CDR3 length: 18 residues. The V end was cut by 0 bases, the J end by 1 base, with 21 bases between. The germline V gene has CDR1 GTSNPN and CDR2 SVGIG (reference sequence).